The sequence of this TCR beta chain was determined in a study of cytomegalovirus exposure and HLA in healthy donors. This CDR3 is 16 amino acids long. CDR1 is LNHDA, CDR2 SQIVND, per germline (reference sequence). The V end lost 5 bases, the J end lost 0 bases, and 14 bases lay between the germline ends. 60 Vbeta and 13 Jbeta primers were used in PCR. Assay: immunoSEQ multiplex PCR; the TCRdb copy retains only in-frame clones and omits some. The sample is made up of some 48,000 clones, and the top ten hold more than 5.5% of it. This sequence originates from a male donor in good health and CMV-seropositive. The sample taken for sequencing was PBMCs. The chain recombines TRBV19 with TRBJ1-3; D uncertain. CDR3 region: CASSPYRTSSGNTIYF. The CDR3, as DNA: TGTGCCAGTAGTCCCTACAGAACAAGCTCTGGAAACACCATATATTTT.